The subject of this entry is one TCR beta chain. Its antigen is unknown. TCRdb called the RT-PCR reads again in MiXCR, with one record for every CDR3 protein. The table lists 530,000 or so distinct CDR3 sequences, around 15% of them singletons, with roughly 11% in the top ten. The data stem from a study of response to subunit inactivated influenza vaccine. Study-level findings and limits: Authors proposed each seasonal influenza vaccination draws in few new T cells.

Here the sequenced sample was PBMCs from blood, taken approximately 13 days after vaccination. The source of this sequence is a man aged 50 to 60 who received an inactivated influenza vaccine.

The CDR3 nucleotides are TGCAGCGTTATGGTAGGGCAGGGGACTCCTCCCCAGTACTTC. This codes for CSVMVGQGTPPQYF. The chain couples TRBV29-1 to TRBJ2-7, with D perhaps matching TRBD1 or TRBD2 (6 bases each). This CDR3 is built from 14 residues. Germline loops: CDR1 SQVTM, CDR2 ANQGSEA. The germline V and J ends were trimmed by 5 bases and 10 bases, with 24 bases remaining between them.